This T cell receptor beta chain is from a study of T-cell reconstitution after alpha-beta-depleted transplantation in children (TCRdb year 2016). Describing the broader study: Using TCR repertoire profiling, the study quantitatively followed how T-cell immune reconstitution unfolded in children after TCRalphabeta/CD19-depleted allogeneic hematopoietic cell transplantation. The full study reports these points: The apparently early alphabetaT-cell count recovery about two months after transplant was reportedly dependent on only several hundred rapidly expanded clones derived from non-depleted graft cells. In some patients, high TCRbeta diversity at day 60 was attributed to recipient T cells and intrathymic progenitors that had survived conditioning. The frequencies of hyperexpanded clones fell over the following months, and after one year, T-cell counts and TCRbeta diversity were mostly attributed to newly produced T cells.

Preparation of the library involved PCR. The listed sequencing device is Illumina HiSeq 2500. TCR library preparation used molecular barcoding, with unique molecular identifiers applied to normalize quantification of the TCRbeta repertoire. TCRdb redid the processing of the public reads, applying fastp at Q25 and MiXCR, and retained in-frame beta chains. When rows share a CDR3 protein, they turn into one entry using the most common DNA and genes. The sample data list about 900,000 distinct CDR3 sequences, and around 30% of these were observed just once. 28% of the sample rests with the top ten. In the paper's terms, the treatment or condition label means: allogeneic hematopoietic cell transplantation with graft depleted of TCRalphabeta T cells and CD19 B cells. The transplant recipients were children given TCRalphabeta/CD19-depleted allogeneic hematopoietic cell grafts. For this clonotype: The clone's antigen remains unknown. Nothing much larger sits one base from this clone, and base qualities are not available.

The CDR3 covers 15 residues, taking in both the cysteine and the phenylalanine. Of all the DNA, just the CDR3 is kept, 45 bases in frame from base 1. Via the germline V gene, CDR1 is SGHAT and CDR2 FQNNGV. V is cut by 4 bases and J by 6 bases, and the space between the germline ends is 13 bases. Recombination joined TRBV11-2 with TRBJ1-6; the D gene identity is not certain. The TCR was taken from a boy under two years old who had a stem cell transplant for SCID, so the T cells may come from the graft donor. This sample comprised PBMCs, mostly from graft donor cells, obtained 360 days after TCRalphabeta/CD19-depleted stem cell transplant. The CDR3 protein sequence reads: CASSWYDLPNSPLHF. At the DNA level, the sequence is TGTGCCAGCAGCTGGTACGACCTCCCTAATTCACCCCTCCACTTT.